The source of this TCR beta chain is a study of blood T cell repertoires in COVID-19. Background on the study: The United States, Italy and Spain were the sources of the acute and convalescent COVID-19 samples.

The CDR3 is 16 amino acids. V lost 0 bases and J lost 6; bases outside the gene matches: 7. Looked up from germline, CDR1 is LGHDT and CDR2 is YNNKEL (reference sequence). This clone occurred once. The method was immunoSEQ multiplex PCR; TCRdb's version includes in-frame clones alone and lacks a portion of them. In the table there are some 150,000 clones, roughly 84% of which are singletons. The TCR was taken from a woman aged 60 to 75 with COVID-19, enrolled during active disease. The rearrangement uses TRBV3-1 (or the pseudogene TRBV3-2) and TRBJ2-1, with TRBD2 matching 8 bases. Sequenced: peripheral blood. CDR3 sequence: CASSQDGIAGFNEQFF. For the CDR3, the DNA is TGTGCCAGCAGCCAAGATGGGATAGCGGGGTTCAATGAGCAGTTCTTC.